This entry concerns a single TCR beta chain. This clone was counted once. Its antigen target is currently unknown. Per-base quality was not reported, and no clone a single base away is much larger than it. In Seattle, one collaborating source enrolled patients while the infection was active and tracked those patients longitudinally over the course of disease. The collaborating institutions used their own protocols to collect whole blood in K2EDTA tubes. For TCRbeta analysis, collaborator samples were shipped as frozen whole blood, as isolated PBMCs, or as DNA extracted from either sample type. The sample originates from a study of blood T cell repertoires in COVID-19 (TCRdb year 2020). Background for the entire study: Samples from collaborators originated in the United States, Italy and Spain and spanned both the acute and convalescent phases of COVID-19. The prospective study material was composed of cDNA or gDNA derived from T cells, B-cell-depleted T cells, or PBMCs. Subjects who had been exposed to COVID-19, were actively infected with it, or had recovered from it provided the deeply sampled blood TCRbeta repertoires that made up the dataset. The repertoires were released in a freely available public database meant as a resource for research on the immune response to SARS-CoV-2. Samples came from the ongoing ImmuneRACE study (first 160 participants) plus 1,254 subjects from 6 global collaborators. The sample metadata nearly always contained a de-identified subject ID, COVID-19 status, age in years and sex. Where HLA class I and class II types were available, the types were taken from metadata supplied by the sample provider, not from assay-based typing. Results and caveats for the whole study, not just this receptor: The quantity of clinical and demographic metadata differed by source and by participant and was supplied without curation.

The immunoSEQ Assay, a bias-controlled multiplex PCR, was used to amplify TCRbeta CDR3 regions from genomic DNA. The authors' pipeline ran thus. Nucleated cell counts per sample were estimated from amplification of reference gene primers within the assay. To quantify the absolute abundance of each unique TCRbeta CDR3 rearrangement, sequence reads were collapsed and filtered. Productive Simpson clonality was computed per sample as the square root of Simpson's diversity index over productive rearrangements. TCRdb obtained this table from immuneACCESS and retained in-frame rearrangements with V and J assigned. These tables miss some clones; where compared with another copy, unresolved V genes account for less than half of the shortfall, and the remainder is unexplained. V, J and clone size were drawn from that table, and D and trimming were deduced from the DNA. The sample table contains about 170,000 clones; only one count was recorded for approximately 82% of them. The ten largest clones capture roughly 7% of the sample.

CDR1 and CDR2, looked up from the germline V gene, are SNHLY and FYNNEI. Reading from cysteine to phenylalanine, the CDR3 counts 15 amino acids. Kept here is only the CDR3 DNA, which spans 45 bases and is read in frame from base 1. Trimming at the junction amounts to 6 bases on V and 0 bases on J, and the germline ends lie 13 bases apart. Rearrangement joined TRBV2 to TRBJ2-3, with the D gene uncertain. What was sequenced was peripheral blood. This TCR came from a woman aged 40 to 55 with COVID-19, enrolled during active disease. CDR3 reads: CASSSLSRSTDTQYF. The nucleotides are TGTGCCAGCAGCTCCTTGAGTAGAAGCACAGATACGCAGTATTTT.